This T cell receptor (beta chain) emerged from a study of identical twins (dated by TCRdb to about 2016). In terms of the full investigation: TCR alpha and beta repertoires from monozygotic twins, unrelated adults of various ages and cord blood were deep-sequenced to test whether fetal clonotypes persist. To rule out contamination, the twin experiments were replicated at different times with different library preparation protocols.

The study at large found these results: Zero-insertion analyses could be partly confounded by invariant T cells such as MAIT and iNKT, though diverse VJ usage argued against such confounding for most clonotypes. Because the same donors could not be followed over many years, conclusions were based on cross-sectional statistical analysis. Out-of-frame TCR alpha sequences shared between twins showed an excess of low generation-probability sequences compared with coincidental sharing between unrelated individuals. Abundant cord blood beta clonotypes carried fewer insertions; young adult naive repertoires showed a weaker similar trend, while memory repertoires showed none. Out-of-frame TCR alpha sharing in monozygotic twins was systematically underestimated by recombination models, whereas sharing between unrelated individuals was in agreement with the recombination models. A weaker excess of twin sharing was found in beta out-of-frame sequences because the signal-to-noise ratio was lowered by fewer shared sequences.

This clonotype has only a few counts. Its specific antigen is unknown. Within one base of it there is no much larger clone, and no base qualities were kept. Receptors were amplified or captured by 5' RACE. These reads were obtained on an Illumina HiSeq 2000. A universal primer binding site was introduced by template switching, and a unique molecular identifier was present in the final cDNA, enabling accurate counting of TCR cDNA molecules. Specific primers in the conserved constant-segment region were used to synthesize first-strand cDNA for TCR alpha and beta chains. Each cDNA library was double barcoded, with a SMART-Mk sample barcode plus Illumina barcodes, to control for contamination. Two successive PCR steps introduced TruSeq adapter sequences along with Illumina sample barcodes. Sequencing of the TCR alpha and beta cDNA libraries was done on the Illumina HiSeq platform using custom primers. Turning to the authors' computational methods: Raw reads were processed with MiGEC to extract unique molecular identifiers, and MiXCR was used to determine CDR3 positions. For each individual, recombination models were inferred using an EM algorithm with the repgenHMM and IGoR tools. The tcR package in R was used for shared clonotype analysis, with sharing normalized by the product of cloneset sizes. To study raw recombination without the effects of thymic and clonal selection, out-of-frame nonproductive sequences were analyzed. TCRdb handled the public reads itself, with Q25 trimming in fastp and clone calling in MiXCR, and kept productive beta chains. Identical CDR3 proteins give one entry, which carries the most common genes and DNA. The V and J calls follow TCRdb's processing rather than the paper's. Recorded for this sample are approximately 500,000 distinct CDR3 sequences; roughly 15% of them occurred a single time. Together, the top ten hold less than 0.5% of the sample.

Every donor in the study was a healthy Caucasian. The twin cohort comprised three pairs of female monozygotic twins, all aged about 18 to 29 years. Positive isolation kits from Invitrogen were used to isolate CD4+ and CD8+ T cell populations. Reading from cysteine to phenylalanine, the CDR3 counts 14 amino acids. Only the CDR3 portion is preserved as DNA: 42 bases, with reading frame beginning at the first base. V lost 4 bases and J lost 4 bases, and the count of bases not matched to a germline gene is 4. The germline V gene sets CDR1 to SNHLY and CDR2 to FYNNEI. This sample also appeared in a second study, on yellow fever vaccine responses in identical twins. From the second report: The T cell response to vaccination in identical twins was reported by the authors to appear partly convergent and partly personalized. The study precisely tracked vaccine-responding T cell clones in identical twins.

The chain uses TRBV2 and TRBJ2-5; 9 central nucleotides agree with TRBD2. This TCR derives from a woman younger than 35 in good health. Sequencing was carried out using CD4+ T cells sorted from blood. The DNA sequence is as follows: TGTGCCAGCAGTGGGGGACTAGCCGGAGAGACCCAGTACTTC. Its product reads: CASSGGLAGETQYF. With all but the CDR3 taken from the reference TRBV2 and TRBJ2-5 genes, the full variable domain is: EPEVTQTPSHQVTQMGQEVILRCVPISNHLYFYWYRQILGQKVEFLVSFYNNEISEKSEIFDDQFSVERPDGSNFTLKIRSTKLEDSAMYFCASSGGLAGETQYFGPGTRLLVL.